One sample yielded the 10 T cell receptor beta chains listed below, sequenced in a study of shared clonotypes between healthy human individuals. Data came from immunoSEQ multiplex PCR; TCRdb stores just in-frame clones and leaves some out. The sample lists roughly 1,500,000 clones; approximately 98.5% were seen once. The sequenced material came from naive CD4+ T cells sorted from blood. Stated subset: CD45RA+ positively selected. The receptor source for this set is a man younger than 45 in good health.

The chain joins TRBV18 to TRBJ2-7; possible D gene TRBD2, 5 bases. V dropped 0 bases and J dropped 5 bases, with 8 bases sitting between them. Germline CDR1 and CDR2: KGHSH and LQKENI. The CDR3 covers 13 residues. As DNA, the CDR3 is TGTGCCAGCTCACCACCGGGTAGCGACGAGCAGTACTTC. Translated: CASSPPGSDEQYF.

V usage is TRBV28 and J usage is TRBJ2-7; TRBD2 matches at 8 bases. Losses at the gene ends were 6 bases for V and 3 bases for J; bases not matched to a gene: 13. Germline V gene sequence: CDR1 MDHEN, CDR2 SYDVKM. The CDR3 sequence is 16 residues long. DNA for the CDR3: TGTGCCAGCAGCATCGGGGGGGCAGGGACAAACTACGAGCAGTACTTC. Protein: CASSIGGAGTNYEQYF. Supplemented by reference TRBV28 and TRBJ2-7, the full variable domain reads DVKVTQSSRYLVKRTGEKVFLECVQDMDHENMFWYRQDPGLGLRLIYFSYDVKMKEKGDIPEGYSVSREKKERFSLILESASTNQTSMYLCASSIGGAGTNYEQYFGPGTRLTVT.

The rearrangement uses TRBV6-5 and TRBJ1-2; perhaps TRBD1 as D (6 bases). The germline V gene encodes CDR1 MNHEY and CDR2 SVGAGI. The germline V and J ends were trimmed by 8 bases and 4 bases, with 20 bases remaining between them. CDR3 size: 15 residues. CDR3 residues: CASSDSPGAIYGYTF. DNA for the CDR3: TGTGCCAGCTCAGACTCGCCGGGGGCGATCTATGGCTACACCTTC.

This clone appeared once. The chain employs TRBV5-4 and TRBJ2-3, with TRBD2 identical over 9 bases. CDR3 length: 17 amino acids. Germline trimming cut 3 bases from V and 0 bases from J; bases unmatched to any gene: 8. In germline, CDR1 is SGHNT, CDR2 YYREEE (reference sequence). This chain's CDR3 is CASSSQLTSGSTDTQYF. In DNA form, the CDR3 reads TGTGCCAGCAGCTCCCAACTGACTAGCGGAAGCACAGATACGCAGTATTTT.

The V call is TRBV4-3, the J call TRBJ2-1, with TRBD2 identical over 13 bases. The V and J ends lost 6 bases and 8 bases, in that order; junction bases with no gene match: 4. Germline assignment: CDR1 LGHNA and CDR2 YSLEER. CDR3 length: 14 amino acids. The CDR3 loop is CASSRTSGSYEQFF. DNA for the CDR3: TGCGCCAGCAGTCGGACTAGCGGGAGCTATGAGCAGTTCTTC.

In DNA form, the CDR3 reads TGTGCCAGCAGAGCGCAGCGGGAGGCACCCTACGAGCAGTACTTC. Translating gives CASRAQREAPYEQYF. V gene TRBV6-5 combines with J gene TRBJ2-7, with 9 bases matching TRBD2. The CDR3 is made up of 15 amino acids. CDR1 and CDR2 (germline): MNHEY, SVGAGI. J was trimmed by 2 bases and V by 6 bases; bases with no gene match: 8.

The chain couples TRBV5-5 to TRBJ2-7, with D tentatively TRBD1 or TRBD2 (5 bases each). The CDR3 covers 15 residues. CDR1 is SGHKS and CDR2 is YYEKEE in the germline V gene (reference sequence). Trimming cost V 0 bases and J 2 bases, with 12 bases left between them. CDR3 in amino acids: CASSLEGTQAYEQYF. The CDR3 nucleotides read TGTGCCAGCAGCTTGGAAGGGACGCAAGCCTACGAGCAGTACTTC.

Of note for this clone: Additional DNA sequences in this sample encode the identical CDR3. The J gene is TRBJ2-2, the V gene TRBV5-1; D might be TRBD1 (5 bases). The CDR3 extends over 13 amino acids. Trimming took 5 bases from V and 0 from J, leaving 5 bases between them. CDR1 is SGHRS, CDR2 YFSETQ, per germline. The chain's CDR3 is CASRTANTGELFF. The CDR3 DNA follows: TGCGCCAGCAGGACAGCGAACACCGGGGAGCTGTTTTTT. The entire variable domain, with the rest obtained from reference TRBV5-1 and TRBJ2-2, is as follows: KAGVTQTPRYLIKTRGQQVTLSCSPISGHRSVSWYQQTPGQGLQFLFEYFSETQRNKGNFPGRFSGRQFSNSRSEMNVSTLELGDSALYLCASRTANTGELFFGEGSRLTVL.

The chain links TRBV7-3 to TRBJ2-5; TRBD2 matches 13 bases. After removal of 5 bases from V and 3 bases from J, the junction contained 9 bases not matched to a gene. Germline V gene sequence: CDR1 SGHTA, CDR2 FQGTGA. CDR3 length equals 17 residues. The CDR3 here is CASSPNGLAGAKETQYF. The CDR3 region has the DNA TGTGCCAGCAGCCCAAATGGACTAGCGGGAGCTAAAGAGACCCAGTACTTC.

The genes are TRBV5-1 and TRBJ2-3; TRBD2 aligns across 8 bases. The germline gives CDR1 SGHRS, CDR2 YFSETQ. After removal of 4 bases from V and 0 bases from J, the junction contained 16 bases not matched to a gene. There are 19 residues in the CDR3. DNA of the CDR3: TGCGCCAGCAGCCGGGAGGGTTCCGTTCACTATTCAAGCACAGATACGCAGTATTTT. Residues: CASSREGSVHYSSTDTQYF.